This T cell receptor beta chain was documented in a study of blood T cell repertoires in COVID-19. Clones were read by immunoSEQ multiplex PCR, and TCRdb kept only the in-frame ones, dropping some. Among some 670,000 clones listed, about 90% were seen once. The CDR3 covers 18 residues. J was trimmed by 5 bases and V by 0 bases; bases with no gene match: 11. The germline V gene has CDR1 SGHVS and CDR2 FQNEAQ. The chain links TRBV7-8 to TRBJ2-2, with 8 bases lining up with TRBD2. The sample taken for sequencing was peripheral blood. The receptor was derived from a woman under 30 with acute or convalescent COVID-19. DNA of the CDR3: TGTGCCAGCAGCTTAGCGCCTCGGGGGGGCCAAGGGACCGGGGAGCTGTTTTTT. Translation gives CASSLAPRGGQGTGELFF.